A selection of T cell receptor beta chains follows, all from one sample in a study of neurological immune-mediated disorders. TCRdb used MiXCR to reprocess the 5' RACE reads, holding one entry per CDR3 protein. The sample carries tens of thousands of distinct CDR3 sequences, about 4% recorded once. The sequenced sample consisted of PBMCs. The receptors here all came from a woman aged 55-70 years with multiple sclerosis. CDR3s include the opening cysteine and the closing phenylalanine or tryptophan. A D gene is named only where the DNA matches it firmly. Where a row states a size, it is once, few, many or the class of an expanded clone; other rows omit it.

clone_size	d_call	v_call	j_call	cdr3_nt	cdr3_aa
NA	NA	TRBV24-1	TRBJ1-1	TGTGCCACCAGTGGCCCTTCAGGGAACACTGAAGCTTTCTTT	CATSGPSGNTEAFF
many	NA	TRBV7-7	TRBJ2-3	TGTGCTAGCAGCCTCTATGGTGGGGTAGGAGATACGCAGTATTTT	CASSLYGGVGDTQYF
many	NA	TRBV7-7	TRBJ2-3	TGTGCCAGCAGCCCAGGTGGGGGAGATACGCAGTATTTT	CASSPGGGDTQYF
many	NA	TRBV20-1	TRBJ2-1	TGCAGTGCTAGACCAGGGAAATCCTACAATGAGCAGTTCTTC	CSARPGKSYNEQFF
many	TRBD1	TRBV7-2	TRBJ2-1	TGTGCCAGCAGCTTAGCACAGGGGAGCTCCTACAATGAGCAGTTCTTC	CASSLAQGSSYNEQFF
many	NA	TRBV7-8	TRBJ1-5	TGTGCCAGCAGCCCTCCGGGGAGGGGGGATCAGCCCCAGCATTTT	CASSPPGRGDQPQHF
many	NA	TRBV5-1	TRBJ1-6	TGCGCCAGCAGCGGGGTGACGGTTTCTGATTCACCCCTCCACTTT	CASSGVTVSDSPLHF
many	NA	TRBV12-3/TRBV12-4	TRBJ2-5	TGTGCCAGCAGAATAGGGGTGGAGACCCAGTACTTC	CASRIGVETQYF
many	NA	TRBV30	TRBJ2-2	TGTGCCTGGAGGACTTCGAACACCGGGGAGCTGTTTTTT	CAWRTSNTGELFF
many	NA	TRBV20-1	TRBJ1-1	TGCAGTGCTTCAGGCCATTTGAACACTGAAGCTTTCTTT	CSASGHLNTEAFF
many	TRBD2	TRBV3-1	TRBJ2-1	TGTGCCAGCAGCCAAGCTGGACTAGCGGGGGACAATGAGCAGTTCTTC	CASSQAGLAGDNEQFF
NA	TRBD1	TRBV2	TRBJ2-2	TGTGCCAGCAGGACAGAGGGGACAGCCACCGGGGAGCTGTTTTTT	CASRTEGTATGELFF
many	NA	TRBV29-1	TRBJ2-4	TGCAGCGTTGAAGATCTGTCTTTAGCCAAAAACATTCAGTACTTC	CSVEDLSLAKNIQYF
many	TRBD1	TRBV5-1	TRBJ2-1	TGCGCCAGCAGCCTAAAGACAGGGCTGAATGAGCAGTTCTTC	CASSLKTGLNEQFF
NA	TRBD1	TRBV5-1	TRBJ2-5	TGCGCCAGCTCGCGGGACAGGGAAAGGGAGACCCAGTACTTC	CASSRDRERETQYF
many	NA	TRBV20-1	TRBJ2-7	TGCAGTGCTCCGACGGACCCCTACGAGCAGTACTTC	CSAPTDPYEQYF
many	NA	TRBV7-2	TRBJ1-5	TGTGCCAGCAGCTTAGACCTACCCTCCGTTGGGGGAGCCCAGCATTTT	CASSLDLPSVGGAQHF
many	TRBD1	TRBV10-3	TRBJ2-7	TGTGCCACAACGGACAGGCTTCGCTACGAGCAGTACTTC	CATTDRLRYEQYF
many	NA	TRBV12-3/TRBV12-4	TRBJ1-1	TGTGCCAGCAGCCGACGGCGGGGAACTGAAGCTTTCTTT	CASSRRRGTEAFF
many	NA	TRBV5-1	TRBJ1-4	TGCGCCAGCGCGACGCAAGGGGGACCCGCTAATGAAAAACTGTTTTTT	CASATQGGPANEKLFF
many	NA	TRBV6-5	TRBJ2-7	TGTGCCAGCAGTTACGGGGGGGCATCTCTCCACGAGCAGTACTTC	CASSYGGASLHEQYF
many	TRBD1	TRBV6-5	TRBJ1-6	TGTGCCAGCAGTCCACAAGGACAGGGGAGGAATTCACCCCTCCACTTT	CASSPQGQGRNSPLHF
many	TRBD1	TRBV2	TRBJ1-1	TGTGCCAGCGGCAGACAGGGGAAAAACACTGAAGCTTTCTTT	CASGRQGKNTEAFF
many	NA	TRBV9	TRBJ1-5	TGTGCCAGCAGCGTCGGACCGAACAATCAGCCCCAGCATTTT	CASSVGPNNQPQHF
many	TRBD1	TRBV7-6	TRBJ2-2	TGTGCCAGCAGCCTCCGGGACAGCTCGAACACCGGGGAGCTGTTTTTT	CASSLRDSSNTGELFF
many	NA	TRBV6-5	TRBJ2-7	TGTGCCAGCAGTTACTCGGTCCAGGGGGGATCCTACGAGCAGTACTTC	CASSYSVQGGSYEQYF
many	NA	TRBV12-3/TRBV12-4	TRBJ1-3	TGTGCCAGCAGTTTGCTGTCTGGAAACACCATATATTTT	CASSLLSGNTIYF
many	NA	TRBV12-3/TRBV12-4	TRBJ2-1	TGTGCCAGCAGACAGAGCCAAGGATTCAATGAGCAGTTCTTC	CASRQSQGFNEQFF
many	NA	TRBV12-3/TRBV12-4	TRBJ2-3	TGTGCCAGCAATCCACAGGGTCGGGATACGCAGTATTTT	CASNPQGRDTQYF
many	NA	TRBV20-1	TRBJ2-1	TGCAGTGCTAGAGATAAGGAGGGGGTTCTATCGAATGAGCAGTTCTTC	CSARDKEGVLSNEQFF
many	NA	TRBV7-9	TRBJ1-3	TGTGCCAGCAGCTTTTCGGGGGTTGGTGGCTGGGACTCTGGAAACACCATATATTTT	CASSFSGVGGWDSGNTIYF
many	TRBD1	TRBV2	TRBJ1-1	TGTGCCAGCAGTGAAGCGTTTAGGAGGGGGCTGAGGACTGAAGCTTTCTTT	CASSEAFRRGLRTEAFF
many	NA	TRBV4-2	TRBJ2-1	TGTGCCAGCCGCGGGCGGGGATACAATGAGCAGTTCTTC	CASRGRGYNEQFF
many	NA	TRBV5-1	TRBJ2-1	TGCGCCAGCAGCGCCGCAGGGCACGAATACAATGAGCAGTTCTTC	CASSAAGHEYNEQFF
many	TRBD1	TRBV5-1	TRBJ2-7	TGCGCCAGCAGCCCGCAGACAGGGACCCACTACGAGCAGTACTTC	CASSPQTGTHYEQYF
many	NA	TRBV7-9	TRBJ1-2	TGTGCCAGCAGCCCCAGCGAGGGCGTAATCTATGGCTACACCTTC	CASSPSEGVIYGYTF
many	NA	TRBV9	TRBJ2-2	TGTGCCAGCAGCGTAGGAAGGACAGAGACCGGGGAGCTGTTTTTT	CASSVGRTETGELFF
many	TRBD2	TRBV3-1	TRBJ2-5	TGTGCCAGCAGCCGCACTAGCGGGGGGGCCCTAGAGACCCAGTACTTC	CASSRTSGGALETQYF
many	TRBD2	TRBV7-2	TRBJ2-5	TGTGCCAGCAGTTGGAGCGCGGGGGGGCGGGAGACCCAGTACTTC	CASSWSAGGRETQYF
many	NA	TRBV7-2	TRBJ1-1	TGTGCCAGCAGCCCATTCGGTACTGAAGCTTTCTTT	CASSPFGTEAFF
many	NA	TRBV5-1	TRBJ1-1	TGCGCCAGCAGCTTGCAGGCAGACATGAACACTGAAGCTTTCTTT	CASSLQADMNTEAFF
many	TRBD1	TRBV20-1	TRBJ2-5	TGCAGTGCTATTCCCGGGACAGGGAAGGAGACCCAGTACTTC	CSAIPGTGKETQYF
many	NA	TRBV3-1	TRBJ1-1	TGTGCCAGCAGCCAAGAACGGGGCAGGGATCTACCCAACACTGAAGCTTTCTTT	CASSQERGRDLPNTEAFF
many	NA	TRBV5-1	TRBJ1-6	TGCGCCAGCAGCTTGGTTCGGACATCCGATTCACCCCTCCACTTT	CASSLVRTSDSPLHF
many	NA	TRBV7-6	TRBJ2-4	TGTGCCAGCAGCTTAGGCACCCTAGACATTCAGTACTTC	CASSLGTLDIQYF
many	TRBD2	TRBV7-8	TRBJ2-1	TGTGCCAGCAGCTTAGCCGGGGGGGCTGGTGAGCAGTTCTTC	CASSLAGGAGEQFF
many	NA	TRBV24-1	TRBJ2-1	TGTGCCACCAGGGAGACGAAGGGAGGGGGATCGCAGTTCTTC	CATRETKGGGSQFF
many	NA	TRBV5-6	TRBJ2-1	TGTGCCAGCAGCCCATACTACAATGAGCAGTTCTTC	CASSPYYNEQFF
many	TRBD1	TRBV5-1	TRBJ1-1	TGCGCCAGCAGCTGGGGACAGAACATGAACACTGAAGCTTTCTTT	CASSWGQNMNTEAFF
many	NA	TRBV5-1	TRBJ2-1	TGCGCCAGCAGCGAAGACAGTACCTACAATGAGCAGTTCTTC	CASSEDSTYNEQFF
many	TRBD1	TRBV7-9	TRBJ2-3	TGTGCCAGCAGCTTTTGGACAGGGGCCTACACGGATACGCAGTATTTT	CASSFWTGAYTDTQYF
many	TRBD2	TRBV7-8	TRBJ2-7	TGTGCCAGCAGCCCCCGGCGGGGGGGCGAGCAGTACTTC	CASSPRRGGEQYF
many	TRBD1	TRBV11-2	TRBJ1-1	TGTGCCAGCAGCCTAACCGGGACAGGGGGAACTGAAGCTTTCTTT	CASSLTGTGGTEAFF
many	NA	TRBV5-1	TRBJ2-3	TGCGCCAGCAGCTCCCAGACAAGCACAGATACGCAGTATTTT	CASSSQTSTDTQYF
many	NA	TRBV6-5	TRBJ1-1	TGTGCCAGCAGACGTAAACCGGACCCCATGAACACTGAAGCTTTCTTT	CASRRKPDPMNTEAFF
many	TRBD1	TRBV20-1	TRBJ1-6	TGCAGTGCTAGAGGCAGGGGGGGAGGTTCGAATTCACCCCTCCACTTT	CSARGRGGGSNSPLHF
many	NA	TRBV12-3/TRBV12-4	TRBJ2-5	TGTGCCAGCAGTCGCATTCGGGGGACCCAAGAGACCCAGTACTTC	CASSRIRGTQETQYF